Presented here are 11 T cell receptor beta chains from one specimen sequenced in a study of Graves' ophthalmopathy and Graves' hyperthyroidism. As the template, RNA transcripts were used to amplify TCR beta CDR3 regions. The authors performed first-round RT-PCR with HTBI primers and then a second-round multiplex PCR. TCRdb re-derived calls from the multiplex PCR reads in MiXCR, one entry per CDR3 protein. The sample contains roughly 500,000 distinct CDR3 sequences, about an eighth of which appear only once. Sample: blood. Receptors originate from a woman aged 25 to 39 with Graves' ophthalmopathy.

This clonotype was observed a few times. V and J are TRBV7-6 and TRBJ2-5; the match to TRBD2 covers 8 bases. The J segment lost 3 bases and the V segment lost 2 bases, leaving 8 bases of the junction unmatched. Germline CDR1 reads SGHVS; CDR2 reads FNYEAQ. This CDR3 contains 16 residues. This CDR3 is CASSLTCGRTEETQYF. The CDR3 coding sequence is TGTGCCAGCAGCTTAACGTGCGGGAGGACAGAAGAGACCCAGTACTTC.

This clonotype was seen repeatedly, ten times or more. The chain has TRBV6-5 and TRBJ1-1; D not certain. The CDR3 has 12 amino acids. Germline lookup yields CDR1 MNHEY and CDR2 SVGAGI. Trimming cost V 4 bases and J 6 bases, with 9 bases left between them. The CDR3 sequence: CASSSAIPEAFF. CDR3 nucleotides: TGTGCCAGCAGTTCAGCGATACCTGAAGCTTTCTTT.

On this clonotype itself: A much larger clone lies one base from this, so it may be a read error. The chain is built from TRBV11-2 and TRBJ2-5; no reliable D call. Germline-derived CDR1 and CDR2 are SGHAT and FQNNGV. The CDR3 loop spans 14 amino acids. This chain's CDR3 is CVSSSRNPQETQYF. Here the CDR3 DNA reads TGTGTCAGCAGCTCGCGGAATCCTCAAGAGACCCAGTACTTC.

The CDR3 DNA follows: TGTGCCAGCAGCTCCTCCACTAGCGGGGGGGCAGATACGCAGTATTTT. Protein sequence: CASSSSTSGGADTQYF. The chain carries TRBV6-5 and TRBJ2-3, with 13 bases lining up with TRBD2. Germline CDR1 MNHEY, CDR2 SVGAGI. V gave up 6 bases and J gave up 4 bases; unmatched junction bases: 7. The CDR3 runs 16 residues.

This clonotype has ten or more counts. The CDR3 DNA follows: TGTGCCAGCAGTTTGACAGGCTACTACGAGCAGTACTTC. This translates into CASSLTGYYEQYF. The chain employs TRBV12-3 or TRBV12-4 and TRBJ2-7, with D possibly matching TRBD1 (6 bases). CDR3 length equals 13 residues. V was shortened by 3 bases and J by 3 bases, with 9 bases between the two germline ends.

In its sample, this clonotype was seen many times. This rearrangement joins TRBV27 to TRBJ1-1, with 7 bases lining up with TRBD1. CDR3 size: 14 residues. J lost 5 bases, V lost 5 bases, and 8 bases had no gene match. CDR1 and CDR2 (germline): MNHEY, SMNVEV (reference sequence). The chain's CDR3 is CASSPRGLGTEAFF. DNA of the CDR3: TGTGCCAGCAGTCCAAGGGGGCTAGGGACTGAAGCTTTCTTT.

The gene calls are TRBV28 and TRBJ1-1; D not certain. The CDR3 is 11 amino acids. Germline V CDR1 and CDR2: MDHEN, SYDVKM. Trimming cost V 9 bases and J 3 bases, with 8 bases left between them. The CDR3 reads CARAEDTEAFF. The CDR3 DNA sequence: TGTGCCAGGGCGGAGGACACTGAAGCTTTCTTT.

The sample holds many counts of this clonotype. J is TRBJ2-2 and V is TRBV7-6; possible D gene TRBD2, 5 bases. With 1 base removed from V and 5 bases from J, the gap between germline ends came to 14 bases. CDR3 length: 16 amino acids. Germline loops: CDR1 SGHVS, CDR2 FNYEAQ. This chain's CDR3 is CASSLGASPLTGELFF. The CDR3 DNA is TGTGCCAGCAGCTTAGGGGCTAGCCCCCTAACCGGGGAGCTGTTTTTT.

This clonotype has a count of ten or more. The CDR3 DNA reads as TGTGCCAGCCGCCGGGGGGGGAGAGGCTATGGCTACACCTTC. As protein: CASRRGGRGYGYTF. The V call is TRBV27, the J call TRBJ1-2; possibly TRBD1 for D (5 bases). Germline CDR1 MNHEY, CDR2 SMNVEV (reference sequence). V dropped 8 bases and J dropped 4 bases, with 17 bases sitting between them. The CDR3 has 14 residues.

This clonotype was counted at least ten times. A much larger clone differs by one base, so this may be a read error. The gene calls are TRBV6-1 and TRBJ2-7, with D perhaps being TRBD1 or TRBD2 (5 bases each). In germline, CDR1 is MNHNS, CDR2 SASEGT. The CDR3 spans 13 residues. The CDR3 reads CASSERGRYEQHF. CDR3 DNA sequence: TGTGCCAGCAGTGAACGGGGACGATACGAGCAGCACTTC.

This clonotype was seen once. This chain connects TRBV7-6 to TRBJ2-7, with D perhaps assigned TRBD1 or TRBD2 (6 bases each). V lost 1 base and J 6 bases, leaving 13 bases between the germline ends. CDR1 is SGHVS, CDR2 FNYEAQ, per germline. The CDR3 is made up of 14 amino acids. For the CDR3, the DNA is TGTGCCAGCAGCTTAGAATGGGGGGCGTCCGAGCAGTACTTC. Its translation: CASSLEWGASEQYF.